A single sample gave rise to the 26 T cell receptor beta chains below, sequenced in a study of blood T cell repertoires in COVID-19. TCRdb's table, derived via immunoSEQ multiplex PCR, lists solely in-frame clones and lacks some. The sample lists about 82,000 clones, under 90% occurring once. Material for sequencing was peripheral blood. These TCRs come from a woman between 40 and 50 years old with active or convalescent COVID-19.

The chain couples TRBV7-2 to TRBJ1-6; D remains ambiguous. Trimming pared 5 bases from V and 8 bases from J, leaving 13 bases between. The CDR3 length is 14 residues. Germline V gene lookup returns CDR1 SGHTA and CDR2 FQGNSA. The chain's CDR3 is CASSPTSADSPLHF. CDR3 DNA: TGTGCCAGCAGCCCAACCAGCGCGGATTCACCCCTCCACTTT.

The rearrangement links TRBV19 to TRBJ2-2; D call uncertain. CDR3 length: 15 amino acids. CDR1 LNHDA and CDR2 SQIVND come from the germline V gene (reference sequence). Trimming removed 7 bases from V and 2 bases from J, with 14 bases in between. CDR3 DNA: TGTGCCAGTACTAAGCTTGCCCTTAACACCGGGGAGCTGTTTTTT. Protein sequence: CASTKLALNTGELFF.

This clone has a handful of counts. The chain has TRBV5-4 and TRBJ2-1; 7 bases fit TRBD1. J lost 2 bases, V lost 0 bases, and 2 bases had no gene match. Germline lookup yields CDR1 SGHNT and CDR2 YYREEE (reference sequence). The CDR3 totals 15 residues. CDR3 sequence: CASSLDRGPYNEQFF. CDR3 sequence (DNA): TGTGCCAGCAGCTTGGACAGGGGACCCTACAATGAGCAGTTCTTC.

The gene calls are TRBV7-2 and TRBJ2-3; D perhaps matches TRBD2 (6 bases). Looked up from germline, CDR1 is SGHTA and CDR2 is FQGNSA. The CDR3 covers 12 residues. V was pared by 5 bases and J by 6 bases, with 9 bases between. CDR3 amino acids: CASSPRGDTQYF. The CDR3 coding sequence is TGTGCCAGCAGCCCTCGGGGGGATACGCAGTATTTT.

In its sample, this clone ranks as medium-sized. The gene calls are TRBV5-4 and TRBJ1-4; unclear D gene. The CDR3 is made up of 13 amino acids. Germline V gene lookup returns CDR1 SGHNT and CDR2 YYREEE (reference sequence). The V gene lost 0 bases and the J gene lost 6 bases, with 6 bases spanning the gap. CDR3 nucleotides: TGTGCCAGCAGCTTGGGTCGGGATGAAAAACTGTTTTTT. It translates to CASSLGRDEKLFF.

The V call is TRBV29-1, the J call TRBJ1-1; D might be TRBD1 (6 bases). Germline values: CDR1 SQVTM, CDR2 ANQGSEA. This CDR3 is 14 amino acids long. Trimming removed 6 bases from V and 0 bases from J, with 14 bases in between. CDR3 sequence (DNA): TGCAGCGTGGTAAGACAGGTTATGAACACTGAAGCTTTCTTT. Protein sequence: CSVVRQVMNTEAFF. The full variable domain, completed using reference TRBV29-1 and TRBJ1-1, is SAVISQKPSRDICQRGTSLTIQCQVDSQVTMMFWYRQQPGQSLTLIATANQGSEATYESGFVIDKFPISRPNLTFSTLTVSNMSPEDSSIYLCSVVRQVMNTEAFFGQGTRLTVV.

This clone has a handful of counts. This rearrangement joins TRBV30 to TRBJ1-4; the match to TRBD1 covers 9 bases. V dropped 5 bases and J dropped 7; count of bases not matched to a gene: 11. The CDR3 has 15 residues. Germline V gives CDR1 GTSNPN, CDR2 SVGIG (reference sequence). The CDR3 sequence: CAWERGQGNPEKLFF. The CDR3 DNA reads as TGTGCCTGGGAGCGGGGACAGGGTAATCCTGAAAAACTGTTTTTT.

The J gene is TRBJ1-2, the V gene TRBV6-6; 7 positions agree with TRBD1. With V trimmed by 6 bases and J by 4 bases, 8 bases remained unmatched. Germline lookup yields CDR1 MNHNY and CDR2 SVGAGI (reference sequence). This CDR3 has 14 residues. The CDR3 coding sequence is TGTGCCAGCAGCCTCGAGGGGGCGGCCTATGGCTACACCTTC. Its translation is CASSLEGAAYGYTF.

The chain employs TRBV3-1 (or the pseudogene TRBV3-2) and TRBJ1-1; maybe TRBD1 (5 bases). Germline V gene lookup returns CDR1 LGHDT and CDR2 YNNKEL (reference sequence). Trimming cost V 0 bases and J 0 bases, with 14 bases left between them. The CDR3 is 17 residues long. In DNA, the CDR3 is TGTGCCAGCAGCCAAGATGCCGGGGGGAACATGAACACTGAAGCTTTCTTT. Translating gives CASSQDAGGNMNTEAFF.

The chain is built from TRBV2 and TRBJ2-5, with D unresolved. Germline CDR1 reads SNHLY; CDR2 reads FYNNEI. V lost 6 bases, J lost 3 bases, and 5 bases lay in between. The CDR3 is made up of 11 amino acids. CDR3: CASSEEETQYF. The CDR3, as DNA: TGTGCCAGCAGCGAGGAAGAGACCCAGTACTTC. The full variable domain, completed using reference TRBV2 and TRBJ2-5, is EPEVTQTPSHQVTQMGQEVILRCVPISNHLYFYWYRQILGQKVEFLVSFYNNEISEKSEIFDDQFSVERPDGSNFTLKIRSTKLEDSAMYFCASSEEETQYFGPGTRLLVL.

The gene calls are TRBV19 and TRBJ2-1; a weak D match, TRBD2 (6 bases). The V gene lost 9 bases and the J gene lost 9 bases, with 18 bases spanning the gap. CDR3 length: 13 residues. Germline V gene sequence: CDR1 LNHDA, CDR2 SQIVND (reference sequence). The CDR3 reads CASPRTIGSEQFF. The CDR3 DNA reads TGTGCCAGCCCTCGGACTATCGGGTCTGAGCAGTTCTTC.

V gene TRBV6-2 or TRBV6-3 combines with J gene TRBJ2-7; TRBD1 is a possible D gene (7 bases). CDR1 is MNHEY and CDR2 is SVGEGT in the germline V gene. Trimming shortened V by 6 bases and J by 0 bases, and 21 bases separated the two germline ends. This CDR3 has 17 amino acids. CDR3 nucleotide sequence: TGTGCCAGCAGCCTGGAGGCAGGGGGGTTTACCTCCTACGAGCAGTACTTC. Translation gives CASSLEAGGFTSYEQYF.

As DNA, the CDR3 is TGTGCCAGCAGTTTAGGTTCAGGGTATGCAAGAAATTCACCCCTCCACTTT. Amino acid sequence: CASSLGSGYARNSPLHF. The chain recombines TRBV28 with TRBJ1-6, with D perhaps matching TRBD1 (5 bases). V shed 2 bases and J shed 7 bases, with 18 bases lying between them. The CDR3 runs to 17 residues. Germline values: CDR1 MDHEN, CDR2 SYDVKM.

The chain carries TRBV6-5 and TRBJ2-1; the D gene is possibly TRBD2 (5 bases). Trimming pared 5 bases from V and 7 bases from J, leaving 9 bases between. This CDR3 region has 12 residues. Germline values: CDR1 MNHEY, CDR2 SVGAGI. The CDR3 loop is CASSKLGNEQFF. CDR3 in DNA: TGTGCCAGCAGTAAACTAGGTAATGAGCAGTTCTTC.

V usage is TRBV28 and J usage is TRBJ1-1, with TRBD1 identical over 9 bases. Looked up from germline, CDR1 is MDHEN and CDR2 is SYDVKM. The CDR3 is 13 residues long. Trimming took 6 bases from V and 3 from J; bases not matched to a gene: 2. The CDR3 region is CASSGTGYTEAFF. CDR3 DNA: TGTGCCAGCAGCGGGACAGGGTACACTGAAGCTTTCTTT. Full variable domain (rest looked up from reference TRBV28 and TRBJ1-1): DVKVTQSSRYLVKRTGEKVFLECVQDMDHENMFWYRQDPGLGLRLIYFSYDVKMKEKGDIPEGYSVSREKKERFSLILESASTNQTSMYLCASSGTGYTEAFFGQGTRLTVV.

The chain joins TRBV2 to TRBJ2-1, with 11 nucleotides matching TRBD2. This CDR3 has 17 amino acids. Germline-derived CDR1 and CDR2 are SNHLY and FYNNEI. V was clipped by 4 bases and J by 4 bases; unmatched bases: 9. As DNA, the CDR3 is TGTGCCAGCAGTGTCCCGACTAGCGGGATGGGTTACAATGAGCAGTTCTTC. Translation gives CASSVPTSGMGYNEQFF.

There are a few counts of this clone. The chain combines TRBV3-1 (or the pseudogene TRBV3-2) with TRBJ1-6; no clear D gene. Trimming cost V 3 bases and J 10 bases, with 10 bases left between them. Germline V gene sequence: CDR1 LGHDT, CDR2 YNNKEL (reference sequence). The CDR3 totals 13 residues. In DNA, the CDR3 is TGTGCCAGCAGCCAGGTCAGTCAATCACCCCTCCACTTT. Translating it yields CASSQVSQSPLHF.

This clone was seen a few times. The chain combines TRBV6-2 or TRBV6-3 with TRBJ2-1; 9 bases match TRBD1. The CDR3 covers 15 residues. The germline gives CDR1 MNHEY, CDR2 SVGEGT. J gave up 9 bases and V 0 bases, and 6 bases lay outside the gene matches. CDR3 loop: CASSYSGTGFREQFF. CDR3 sequence (DNA): TGTGCCAGCAGTTACTCCGGGACAGGGTTTCGTGAGCAGTTCTTC.

The chain uses TRBV27 and TRBJ1-5; D might be TRBD1 (6 bases). The length of the CDR3 is 14 residues. V lost 6 bases, J lost 6 bases, and 15 bases lay in between. Germline assignment: CDR1 MNHEY and CDR2 SMNVEV (reference sequence). CDR3 sequence: CASSPTGFSQPQHF. In nucleotides, the CDR3 is TGTGCCAGCAGCCCCACAGGGTTCAGTCAGCCCCAGCATTTT.

The V gene is TRBV5-6, the J gene TRBJ2-6, with D uncertain. Germline values: CDR1 SGHDT, CDR2 YYEEEE. This CDR3 spans 11 amino acids. Trimming pared 4 bases from V and 10 bases from J, leaving 6 bases between. CDR3 protein: CASSALNVLTF. In DNA, the CDR3 is TGTGCCAGCAGCGCACTAAACGTCCTGACTTTC.

This clone appeared a single time. J is TRBJ1-2 and V is TRBV4-3, with 10 bases lining up with TRBD1. This CDR3 has 15 residues. Germline V gene data show CDR1 as LGHNA and CDR2 as YSLEER. V trimming: 3 bases; J trimming: 5 bases; junction bases outside the gene matches: 6. The CDR3 protein is CASSHPGQGSYGYTF. DNA of the CDR3: TGCGCCAGCAGCCATCCGGGACAGGGGTCTTATGGCTACACCTTC.

The rearrangement links TRBV2 to TRBJ1-5, with D unclear. Trimming shortened V by 7 bases and J by 4 bases, and 11 bases separated the two germline ends. This CDR3 has 13 residues. Germline V lookup: CDR1 SNHLY, CDR2 FYNNEI. CDR3 in DNA: TGTGCCAGCAAGTTTCACAGAAATCAGCCCCAGCATTTT. Protein: CASKFHRNQPQHF.

The gene calls are TRBV4-1 and TRBJ2-7, with a weak D call TRBD1 (7 bases). The CDR3 runs to 15 residues. Looked up from germline, CDR1 is MGHRA and CDR2 is YSYEKL. V was clipped by 0 bases and J by 5 bases, with 14 bases between them. The CDR3 loop is CASSQDTQGGNEQYF. The CDR3 DNA reads as TGCGCCAGCAGCCAAGATACCCAGGGGGGTAACGAGCAGTACTTC.

This clone turned up a few times. The chain combines TRBV5-1 with TRBJ1-2; 11 positions match TRBD1. The CDR3 extends over 17 amino acids. The germline gives CDR1 SGHRS, CDR2 YFSETQ. J lost 1 base, V lost 2 bases, and 7 bases had no gene match. The CDR3 loop reads CASSLRTGGASNYGYTF. In DNA form, the CDR3 reads TGCGCCAGCAGCTTAAGGACAGGGGGCGCGAGTAACTATGGCTACACCTTC.

With respect to this clone: This same CDR3 is encoded by further DNA sequences in the sample. V and J are TRBV3-1 (or the pseudogene TRBV3-2) and TRBJ2-4, with 11 bases matching TRBD2. The CDR3 contains 17 residues. Per the germline V gene, CDR1 is LGHDT and CDR2 is YNNKEL (reference sequence). Trimming cost V 0 bases and J 4 bases; bases outside gene matches: 5. The CDR3: CASSQDRLAGLKNIQYF. The DNA for the CDR3 is TGTGCCAGCAGCCAAGATAGACTAGCGGGACTGAAAAACATTCAGTACTTC.

This rearrangement joins TRBV3-1 (or the pseudogene TRBV3-2) to TRBJ2-7; D is undetermined. The CDR3 has 11 amino acids. Per the germline V gene, CDR1 is LGHDT and CDR2 is YNNKEL (reference sequence). V was shortened by 0 bases and J by 10 bases, with 7 bases between the two germline ends. The CDR3 sequence: CASSQERVQYF. Written as DNA, the CDR3 is TGTGCCAGCAGCCAAGAGCGAGTACAGTACTTC.